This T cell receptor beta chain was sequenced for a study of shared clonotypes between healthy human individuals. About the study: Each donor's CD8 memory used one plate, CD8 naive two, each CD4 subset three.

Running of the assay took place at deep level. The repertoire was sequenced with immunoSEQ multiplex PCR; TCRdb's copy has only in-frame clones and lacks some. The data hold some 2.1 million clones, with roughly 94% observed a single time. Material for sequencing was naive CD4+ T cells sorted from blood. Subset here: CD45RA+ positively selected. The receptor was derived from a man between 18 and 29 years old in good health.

CDR3 DNA sequence: TGTGCCTGGAGGCACGCTAGCTCCTACGAGCAGTACTTC. It encodes CAWRHASSYEQYF. V is TRBV30 and J is TRBJ2-7; D ambiguous. V was shortened by 3 bases and J by 0 bases, with 9 bases between the two germline ends. Germline loops: CDR1 GTSNPN, CDR2 SVGIG (reference sequence). The CDR3 is 13 amino acids.